This TCR beta chain was sequenced during a study of blood T cell repertoires in COVID-19. The wider study: Material from acute and convalescent COVID-19 was sourced from the United States, Italy and Spain. From T cells, B-cell-depleted T cells, or PBMCs came the material, which was cDNA or gDNA.

Authors' processing steps: It was from reference gene primer amplification that nucleated cell counts were estimated. The assay was immunoSEQ multiplex PCR, and TCRdb's table has in-frame clones only and misses some. V, J and clone size are those of that table, while D and trimming were read from the DNA. This table holds about 140,000 clones, roughly 86% found once. Germline CDR1 and CDR2: MNHNS and SASEGT. Trimming cost V 1 base and J 3 bases, with 12 bases left between them. The CDR3 has 15 residues. This clonotype originated in a woman aged 60-70 years with acute or convalescent COVID-19. Sequenced input: peripheral blood. V is TRBV6-1 and J is TRBJ1-2, with D tentatively TRBD1 (5 bases). CDR3 bases: TGTGCCAGCAGTGAAGTCCAGGGTTCGGACTATGGCTACACCTTC. Its protein product is CASSEVQGSDYGYTF.